A selection of T cell receptor beta chains follows, all from one sample in a study of shared clonotypes between healthy human individuals. Some clones are missing from TCRdb's copy, which holds only in-frame ones; the method was immunoSEQ multiplex PCR. The sample includes 900,000 to 1,200,000 clones, approximately 78% seen only once; the top ten take 0.5% to 0.65%. Sequencing was done on a sample of memory CD4+ T cells from PBMCs. These receptor sequences come from a man younger than 35 in good health. Some clones in this sample may be carry-over from other donors' samples. The CDR3 runs from the conserved cysteine through the conserved F or W. The D gene is left open where the match is weak. Some rows mark clone size as missing; the rest say once, few, many or name a class of expanded clone.

j_gene,abundance,d_gene,v_gene,CDR3aa,CDR3nt
TRBJ2-1,.,.,TRBV7-9,CASSLALGQVSYNEQFF,TGTGCCAGCAGCTTAGCGCTAGGGCAGGTCTCCTACAATGAGCAGTTCTTC
TRBJ2-7,.,TRBD1,TRBV6-1,CAWTGVNEQYF,TGTGCTTGGACAGGGGTGAACGAGCAGTACTTC
TRBJ1-1,.,TRBD1,TRBV5-6,CASSARDRGPAFF,TGTGCCAGCAGCGCCCGGGACAGGGGGCCGGCTTTCTTT
TRBJ2-1,.,.,TRBV7-2,CASSLAGFSYNEQFF,TGTGCCAGCAGCTTAGCTGGGTTCTCCTACAATGAGCAGTTCTTC
TRBJ2-3,once,.,TRBV15,CATSLLAGRFGDTQYF,TGTGCCACCAGCTTACTCGCGGGGAGGTTCGGAGATACGCAGTATTTT
TRBJ2-6,.,.,TRBV5-1,CASSIGWANVLTF,TGCGCCAGCAGCATCGGTTGGGCCAACGTCCTGACTTTC
TRBJ1-5,.,TRBD1,TRBV6-1,CASSWTGLNQPQHF,TGTGCCAGCAGTTGGACAGGGCTAAATCAGCCCCAGCATTTT
TRBJ1-1,few,.,TRBV9,CASSLNTGNTEAFF,TGTGCCAGCAGCCTCAATACAGGGAACACTGAAGCTTTCTTT
TRBJ2-3,.,.,TRBV19,CASSIRSGLSTDTQYF,TGTGCCAGTAGTATCCGAAGCGGTTTGAGCACAGATACGCAGTATTTT
TRBJ1-5,few,.,TRBV5-1,CASSLGDGNQPQHF,TGCGCCAGCAGCTTGGGGGACGGGAATCAGCCCCAGCATTTT
TRBJ2-1,.,TRBD2,TRBV9,CASSVPGTSGRGSYNEQFF,TGTGCCAGCAGCGTGCCAGGGACTAGCGGGAGAGGCTCCTACAATGAGCAGTTCTTC
TRBJ2-5,.,.,TRBV18,CASASPGPRETQYF,TGTGCCAGCGCGTCTCCGGGACCCCGGGAGACCCAGTACTTC
TRBJ2-3,.,TRBD2,TRBV9,CASSVLAGGMGDTQYF,TGTGCCAGCAGCGTACTAGCGGGAGGAATGGGAGATACGCAGTATTTT
TRBJ1-4,.,.,TRBV6-6,CASSSTDGGELEKLFF,TGTGCCAGCAGTTCCACGGACGGAGGAGAATTGGAAAAACTGTTTTTT
TRBJ2-7,.,.,TRBV7-2,CASSQAGTVYEQYF,TGTGCCAGCAGCCAGGCGGGGACCGTATACGAGCAGTACTTC
TRBJ2-1,.,TRBD2,TRBV7-9,CASSLAAASGSGIDEQFF,TGTGCCAGCAGCTTAGCCGCGGCTAGCGGGAGCGGGATCGATGAGCAGTTCTTC
TRBJ2-3,.,.,TRBV5-5,CASSYQTDTQYF,TGTGCCAGCAGCTATCAAACAGATACGCAGTATTTT
TRBJ1-2,few,.,TRBV2,CASSENGGAYTF,TGTGCCAGCAGTGAGAACGGGGGGGCCTACACCTTC
TRBJ2-3,few,.,TRBV28,CASCRNPWGTWGDTQYF,TGTGCCAGCTGCCGTAATCCATGGGGGACGTGGGGAGATACGCAGTATTTT
TRBJ2-7,.,TRBD2,TRBV12-5,CASGLVAGGTYEQYF,TGTGCTAGTGGTCTTGTCGCGGGAGGTACCTACGAGCAGTACTTC
TRBJ2-1,.,.,TRBV5-1,CASSFSAMGLNEQFF,TGCGCCAGCAGCTTTTCCGCCATGGGGTTGAATGAGCAGTTCTTC
TRBJ1-2,.,.,TRBV28,CASSLGNYGYTF,TGTGCCAGCAGTTTAGGGAACTATGGCTACACCTTC
TRBJ1-5,.,.,TRBV11-3,CASSLLYWGVNQPQHF,TGTGCCAGCAGCTTATTGTACTGGGGTGTAAATCAGCCCCAGCATTTT
TRBJ1-1,.,TRBD1,TRBV5-1,CASSFNYLRDSKAFF,TGCGCCAGCAGCTTCAATTATTTGCGGGACAGTAAAGCTTTCTTT
TRBJ2-7,.,.,TRBV5-1,CASSLGPAYEQYF,TGCGCCAGCAGCTTGGGGCCAGCCTACGAGCAGTACTTC
TRBJ2-5,.,.,TRBV29-1,CSASPRVKETQYF,TGCAGCGCCAGTCCCAGGGTGAAGGAGACCCAGTACTTC
TRBJ2-1,.,TRBD2,TRBV11-3,CASSPGLVHRNEQFF,TGTGCCAGCAGCCCCGGACTAGTGCATCGAAATGAGCAGTTCTTC
TRBJ2-2,.,.,TRBV10-3,CAISKDSSGGELFF,TGTGCCATCAGCAAAGACAGTTCCGGCGGGGAGCTGTTTTTT
TRBJ2-5,.,.,TRBV6-6,CASSHSQETQYF,TGTGCCAGCAGTCACAGCCAAGAGACCCAGTACTTC
TRBJ2-1,.,.,TRBV27,CASSPGGDLPYNEQFF,TGTGCCAGCAGTCCAGGGGGGGATCTCCCCTACAATGAGCAGTTCTTC
TRBJ2-1,once,.,TRBV5-1,CASSPVGGSNEQFF,TGCGCCAGCTCCCCGGTGGGGGGATCCAATGAGCAGTTCTTC
TRBJ1-2,.,TRBD1,TRBV2,CASSVQGHSNYGYTF,TGTGCCAGCAGTGTACAGGGGCACTCTAACTATGGCTACACCTTC
TRBJ2-2,.,.,TRBV11-2,CASSSIRLLRGTPTGELFF,TGTGCCAGCAGCTCGATTCGACTACTCCGGGGAACACCTACCGGGGAGCTGTTTTTT
TRBJ2-3,.,.,TRBV7-8,CASWRLSKSATQYF,TGTGCCAGCTGGAGGCTTTCCAAATCAGCTACGCAGTATTTT
TRBJ1-2,.,TRBD1,TRBV7-3,CASSLGQGAGYGYTF,TGTGCCAGCAGCCTGGGACAGGGGGCGGGATATGGCTACACCTTC
TRBJ2-7,.,.,TRBV28,CASSFPQTETKQYF,TGTGCCAGCAGTTTTCCCCAGACAGAGACTAAGCAGTACTTC
TRBJ2-2,.,.,TRBV5-1,CASSSRLEPNTGELFF,TGCGCCAGCAGCTCTCGACTAGAGCCGAACACCGGGGAGCTGTTTTTT
TRBJ1-2,.,.,TRBV4-1,CASSQDRAGTGGYTF,TGCGCCAGCAGCCAAGATCGGGCAGGGACGGGGGGCTACACCTTC
TRBJ1-1,once,.,TRBV6-5,CASSYLGTEAFF,TGTGCCAGCAGTTACTTAGGCACTGAAGCTTTCTTT
TRBJ2-2,.,.,TRBV25-1,CASRQGGTGELFF,TGTGCCAGCAGGCAGGGCGGGACCGGGGAGCTGTTTTTT
TRBJ2-7,.,TRBD2,TRBV28,CASSPSGLAAYEQYF,TGTGCCAGCAGTCCTTCGGGACTAGCGGCCTACGAGCAGTACTTC
TRBJ1-4,.,TRBD1,TRBV5-6,CASSSEDRGDEKLFF,TGTGCCAGCAGCTCCGAGGACAGGGGGGATGAAAAACTGTTTTTT
TRBJ2-5,.,TRBD1,TRBV5-4,CAAKGQNQETQYF,TGTGCCGCGAAGGGACAGAACCAAGAGACCCAGTACTTC
TRBJ1-2,.,.,TRBV15,CATSSTGYGYTF,TGTGCCACCAGCAGCACTGGCTATGGCTACACCTTC
TRBJ2-1,.,.,TRBV5-1,CASTPGQGGPNEQFF,TGCGCCAGCACCCCGGGGCAGGGTGGCCCCAATGAGCAGTTCTTC
TRBJ1-1,once,.,TRBV5-4,CASSLKRMRTEAFF,TGTGCCAGCAGCTTAAAGAGGATGAGAACTGAAGCTTTCTTT
TRBJ2-7,.,.,TRBV7-3,CASSLGLPPYEQYF,TGTGCCAGCAGCTTAGGACTTCCCCCCTACGAGCAGTACTTC
TRBJ2-2,.,.,TRBV28,CASSLWGRDTGELFF,TGTGCCAGCAGTTTATGGGGTCGTGACACCGGGGAGCTGTTTTTT
TRBJ2-1,.,.,TRBV2,CASSELRLNEQFF,TGTGCCAGCAGTGAACTCCGGCTCAATGAGCAGTTCTTC
TRBJ2-7,.,TRBD1,TRBV7-9,CASSLSRQGTYEQYF,TGTGCCAGCAGCTTATCGCGACAGGGCACCTACGAGCAGTACTTC
TRBJ1-2,.,TRBD1,TRBV7-2,CASSQGTGVGYTF,TGTGCCAGCAGCCAAGGGACAGGGGTTGGCTACACCTTC
TRBJ1-1,.,.,TRBV29-1,CSVDTGQGNTEAFF,TGCAGCGTTGACACAGGGCAAGGGAACACTGAAGCTTTCTTT
TRBJ2-3,.,TRBD2,TRBV5-1,CASRYLAGVADTQYF,TGCGCCAGCAGATATCTAGCGGGAGTCGCAGATACGCAGTATTTT
TRBJ2-2,.,TRBD2,TRBV5-4,CASSGGAPPLAVTGELFF,TGTGCCAGCAGCGGCGGGGCTCCCCCCCTAGCGGTCACCGGGGAGCTGTTTTTT